The sequence of this T cell receptor beta chain was determined in a study of T cells in Graves' hyperthyroidism and ophthalmopathy. In the case of this clonotype: No antigen is known for it.

The V and J ends lost 4 bases and 11 bases respectively, with 12 bases between them. The germline gives CDR1 SGHRS, CDR2 YFSETQ. CDR3 size: 11 residues. Uncontrolled infection, other autoimmune disease, pregnancy or lactation barred patients from enrollment. PBMCs were collected from a roughly 9.7 ml volume of fresh peripheral blood. Amplification of TCR beta CDR3 regions was performed using RNA transcripts as template. Initially, a first-round RT-PCR of the TCR CDR3 employed the HTBI primer set. From the multiplex PCR reads, TCRdb called clonotypes with MiXCR, one entry per CDR3 protein. Here the sample spans some 570,000 distinct CDR3 sequences, 11% to 15% being singletons. The study, taken as a whole, reports: Most expanded thyroid clonotypes above 0.001 also appeared in blood.

The sequenced sample consisted of blood. This sequence joins TRBV5-1 and TRBJ1-1; tentative D call: TRBD1 (5 bases). The origin of this receptor is a woman under 30 with Graves' ophthalmopathy. The CDR3 nucleotides are TGCGCCAGCAGCCAGGGACTTTATGCTTTCTTT. Its translation: CASSQGLYAFF.